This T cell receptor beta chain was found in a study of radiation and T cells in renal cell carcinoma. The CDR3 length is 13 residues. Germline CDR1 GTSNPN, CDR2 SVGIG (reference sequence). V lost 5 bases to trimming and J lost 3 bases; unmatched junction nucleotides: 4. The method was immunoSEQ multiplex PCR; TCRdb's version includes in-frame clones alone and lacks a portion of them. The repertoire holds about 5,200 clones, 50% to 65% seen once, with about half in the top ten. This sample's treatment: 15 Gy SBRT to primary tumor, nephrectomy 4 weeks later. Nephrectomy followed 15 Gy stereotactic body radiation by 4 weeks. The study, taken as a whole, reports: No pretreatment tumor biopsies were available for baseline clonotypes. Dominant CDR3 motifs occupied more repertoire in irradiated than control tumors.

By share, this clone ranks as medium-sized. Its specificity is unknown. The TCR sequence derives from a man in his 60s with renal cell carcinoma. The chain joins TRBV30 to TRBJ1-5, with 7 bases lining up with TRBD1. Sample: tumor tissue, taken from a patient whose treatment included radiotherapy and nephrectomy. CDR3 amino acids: CAWDRANNQPQHF. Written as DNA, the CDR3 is TGTGCCTGGGACAGGGCCAACAATCAGCCCCAGCATTTT.